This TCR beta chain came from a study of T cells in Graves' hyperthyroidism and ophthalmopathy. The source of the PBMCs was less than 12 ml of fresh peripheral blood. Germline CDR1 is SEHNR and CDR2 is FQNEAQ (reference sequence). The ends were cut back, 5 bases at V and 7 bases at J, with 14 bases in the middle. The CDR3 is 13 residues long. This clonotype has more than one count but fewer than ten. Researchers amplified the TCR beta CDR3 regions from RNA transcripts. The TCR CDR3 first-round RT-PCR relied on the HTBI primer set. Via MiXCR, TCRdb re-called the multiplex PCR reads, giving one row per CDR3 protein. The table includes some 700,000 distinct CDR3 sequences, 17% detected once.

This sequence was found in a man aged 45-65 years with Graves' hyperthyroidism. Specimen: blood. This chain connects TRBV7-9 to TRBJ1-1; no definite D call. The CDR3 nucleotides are TGTGCCAGCAGCCCCTTGGGAGGGTATGAAGCTTTCTTT. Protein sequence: CASSPLGGYEAFF. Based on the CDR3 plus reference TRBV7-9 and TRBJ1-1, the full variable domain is DTGVSQNPRHKITKRGQNVTFRCDPISEHNRLYWYRQTLGQGPEFLTYFQNEAQLEKSRLLSDRFSAERPKGSFSTLEIQRTEQGDSAMYLCASSPLGGYEAFFGQGTRLTVV.